The T cell receptor (beta chain) described here comes from a study of beta chain features in type 1 diabetes. Of note for this clone: Its target is not known.

Study-wide findings and caveats: Moderate yet significant TCRB CDR3 shortening was seen in Type 1 diabetes patients in all four CD4+ subsets. Naive, central memory and Treg TCRB repertoires appeared more alike in patients than in healthy donors.

TCRB transcripts that were expressed got sequenced, as all of the isolated RNA had been reverse transcribed. Profiling relied on immunoSEQ multiplex PCR, and the TCRdb table lists in-frame clones only, not all of them. The table includes roughly 140,000 clones, about 9.4% detected once. The CDR3 sequence is 14 residues long. Trimming removed 6 bases at V and 7 bases at J, with 16 bases between. Germline V gene lookup returns CDR1 MDHEN and CDR2 SYDVKM. Material: central memory CD4+ T cells from blood. V is TRBV28 and J is TRBJ2-4; D not certain. This receptor was obtained from a man aged 25-45 years with type 1 diabetes. In DNA, the CDR3 is TGTGCCAGCAGCTCCCCCGACAAAGTGAACATTCAGTACTTC. It codes for CASSSPDKVNIQYF. Complete variable domain (other parts from reference TRBV28 and TRBJ2-4): DVKVTQSSRYLVKRTGEKVFLECVQDMDHENMFWYRQDPGLGLRLIYFSYDVKMKEKGDIPEGYSVSREKKERFSLILESASTNQTSMYLCASSSPDKVNIQYFGAGTRLSVL.